A selection of T cell receptor beta chains follows, all from one sample in a study of blood T cell repertoires in COVID-19. Libraries were prepared by immunoSEQ multiplex PCR; TCRdb keeps only in-frame clonotypes and omits some of them. Of more than 95,000 clones listed, about four fifths were seen once; the top ten hold roughly 3.4%. Source material: peripheral blood. The receptors here all came from a woman aged 80 or over with active or convalescent COVID-19. Each CDR3 is given with its conserved first and last residue. The D gene is left open where the match is weak. Clone size is stated in some rows and not others, as once, few, many or a class when expanded.

clone size: -; D gene: TRBD2; V gene: TRBV20-1; J gene: TRBJ2-7; CDR3 DNA: TGCAGTGCTAGTCGGGCGGGAGGAGGGTCCTACGAGCAGTACTTC; CDR3 protein: CSASRAGGGSYEQYF
clone size: -; D gene: -; V gene: TRBV4-2; J gene: TRBJ1-6; CDR3 DNA: TGTGCCAGCAGCCAAGATAGCGGGGAATCACCCCTCCACTTT; CDR3 protein: CASSQDSGESPLHF
clone size: -; D gene: -; V gene: TRBV28; J gene: TRBJ1-2; CDR3 DNA: TGTGCCAGCAGTTTCTGGGGGCCCGGTAACTATGGCTACACCTTC; CDR3 protein: CASSFWGPGNYGYTF
clone size: -; D gene: -; V gene: TRBV10-3; J gene: TRBJ2-3; CDR3 DNA: TGTGCCATCAGTGAGTTGACGTGGGTCGGGAGCACAGATACGCAGTATTTT; CDR3 protein: CAISELTWVGSTDTQYF
clone size: -; D gene: TRBD1; V gene: TRBV6-6; J gene: TRBJ1-1; CDR3 DNA: TGTGCCAGCAGTGCGCACAGGGGAGAAGCTTTCTTT; CDR3 protein: CASSAHRGEAFF
clone size: few; D gene: -; V gene: TRBV30; J gene: TRBJ1-6; CDR3 DNA: TGTGCCTCCGCACGCTGGGGGGATAATTCACCCCTCCACTTT; CDR3 protein: CASARWGDNSPLHF
clone size: -; D gene: -; V gene: TRBV14; J gene: TRBJ1-2; CDR3 DNA: TGTGCCAGCAGCCTCGGTATGAACTATGGCTACACCTTC; CDR3 protein: CASSLGMNYGYTF
clone size: -; D gene: -; V gene: TRBV24-1; J gene: TRBJ2-1; CDR3 DNA: TGTGCCACCAGTGACACAGGGAGTCGCTCCTACAATGAGCAGTTCTTC; CDR3 protein: CATSDTGSRSYNEQFF
clone size: -; D gene: -; V gene: TRBV2; J gene: TRBJ2-6; CDR3 DNA: TGTGCCAGCAGTGAAGGGGGGCGAGGGGCCAACGTCCTGACTTTC; CDR3 protein: CASSEGGRGANVLTF
clone size: -; D gene: TRBD2; V gene: TRBV2; J gene: TRBJ2-5; CDR3 DNA: TGTGCCAGCAGTGAGGCTAGCGGGGAAGAGACCCAGTACTTC; CDR3 protein: CASSEASGEETQYF
clone size: few; D gene: -; V gene: TRBV19; J gene: TRBJ1-1; CDR3 DNA: TGTGCCAGTACGATAAGAGGAGGGTTTGAAGTGAACACTGAAGCTTTCTTT; CDR3 protein: CASTIRGGFEVNTEAFF
clone size: -; D gene: -; V gene: TRBV5-1; J gene: TRBJ2-1; CDR3 DNA: TGCGCCAGTCAACCAAGCGTCATCTACAATGAGCAGTTCTTC; CDR3 protein: CASQPSVIYNEQFF
clone size: -; D gene: -; V gene: TRBV7-2; J gene: TRBJ2-1; CDR3 DNA: TGTGCCAGCAGCTTAGGTATGGTAAGAGGTCCAAGCCCGTTCTTC; CDR3 protein: CASSLGMVRGPSPFF
clone size: -; D gene: TRBD2; V gene: TRBV11-3; J gene: TRBJ2-3; CDR3 DNA: TGTGCCAGCAGCTTAGATACGCTAGCGGGGCCCACAGATACGCAGTATTTT; CDR3 protein: CASSLDTLAGPTDTQYF
clone size: -; D gene: TRBD2; V gene: TRBV7-2; J gene: TRBJ2-1; CDR3 DNA: TGTGCCAGCAGCTTAGCTGGGACTAGCTACAATGAGCAGTTCTTC; CDR3 protein: CASSLAGTSYNEQFF
clone size: -; D gene: -; V gene: TRBV19; J gene: TRBJ2-7; CDR3 DNA: TGTGCCACCGCGACAGGCCGCGAGCAGTACTTC; CDR3 protein: CATATGREQYF
clone size: -; D gene: TRBD2; V gene: TRBV30; J gene: TRBJ2-7; CDR3 DNA: TGTGCCTGGAGTATGGCTAGCGGGAGGGTAAGCTCCTACGAGCAGTACTTC; CDR3 protein: CAWSMASGRVSSYEQYF
clone size: -; D gene: -; V gene: TRBV5-5; J gene: TRBJ2-6; CDR3 DNA: TGTGCCAGCAGCGCCGAGACAGGAAGCTCTGGGGCCAACGTCCTGACTTTC; CDR3 protein: CASSAETGSSGANVLTF
clone size: once; D gene: -; V gene: TRBV4-3; J gene: TRBJ2-6; CDR3 DNA: TGCGCCAGCAGCCAAGGAAGGAGGGCGGGACTGGCTGGGGCCAACGTCCTGACTTTC; CDR3 protein: CASSQGRRAGLAGANVLTF
clone size: -; D gene: TRBD1; V gene: TRBV2; J gene: TRBJ1-2; CDR3 DNA: TGTGCCAGCCGGGACAGGGGCGTATGCACCTTC; CDR3 protein: CASRDRGVCTF
clone size: -; D gene: -; V gene: TRBV29-1; J gene: TRBJ1-1; CDR3 DNA: TGCAGCGCTGAGCGGGTCCGGGGCACTGAAGCTTTCTTT; CDR3 protein: CSAERVRGTEAFF
clone size: -; D gene: TRBD1; V gene: TRBV5-4; J gene: TRBJ2-3; CDR3 DNA: TGTGCCAGCAGCTCCCGGGACAGCCGCACAGATACGCAGTATTTT; CDR3 protein: CASSSRDSRTDTQYF
clone size: -; D gene: -; V gene: TRBV7-9; J gene: TRBJ1-6; CDR3 DNA: TGTGCCAGCAGCTTAGGCGGGACGGAGAATTCACCCCTCCACTTT; CDR3 protein: CASSLGGTENSPLHF
clone size: -; D gene: TRBD2; V gene: TRBV7-3; J gene: TRBJ2-1; CDR3 DNA: TGTGCCAGCAGCCCCAACGGACTAGGTCGGTACAATGAGCAGTTCTTC; CDR3 protein: CASSPNGLGRYNEQFF
clone size: -; D gene: TRBD1; V gene: TRBV7-9; J gene: TRBJ2-7; CDR3 DNA: TGTGCCAGCAGCTTCCCAGGGGGTTTGGAGCAGTACTTC; CDR3 protein: CASSFPGGLEQYF
clone size: -; D gene: TRBD1; V gene: TRBV18; J gene: TRBJ1-1; CDR3 DNA: TGTGCCAGCTCCCAACGACAGGGGGCCACGGCCGAAGCTTTCTTT; CDR3 protein: CASSQRQGATAEAFF
clone size: -; D gene: TRBD2; V gene: TRBV11-2; J gene: TRBJ2-3; CDR3 DNA: TGTGCCAGCAGCTTAGGGTCCCGCGGGGGAGGCACAGATACGCAGTATTTT; CDR3 protein: CASSLGSRGGGTDTQYF
clone size: -; D gene: -; V gene: TRBV20-1; J gene: TRBJ2-1; CDR3 DNA: TGCAGTGCTAGTTCTACTACCTTCAATGAGCAGTTCTTC; CDR3 protein: CSASSTTFNEQFF
clone size: -; D gene: TRBD1; V gene: TRBV7-2; J gene: TRBJ1-5; CDR3 DNA: TGTGCCAGCAGCCAAAACAGGGGGGGCAATCAGCCCCAGCATTTT; CDR3 protein: CASSQNRGGNQPQHF
clone size: -; D gene: TRBD1; V gene: TRBV30; J gene: TRBJ1-4; CDR3 DNA: TGTGCCTGGACAGTACAGGGGCGGCGGGAAAAACTGTTTTTT; CDR3 protein: CAWTVQGRREKLFF
clone size: few; D gene: TRBD1; V gene: TRBV10-2; J gene: TRBJ1-6; CDR3 DNA: TGCGCCAGCAGTGACCCCTCGGGGGGGAGGACAGGCTCCTATAATTCACCCCTCCACTTT; CDR3 protein: CASSDPSGGRTGSYNSPLHF
clone size: once; D gene: TRBD1; V gene: TRBV4-3; J gene: TRBJ1-6; CDR3 DNA: TGCGCCAGCAGCCAAACAGGGGTAAATTCACCCCTCCACTTT; CDR3 protein: CASSQTGVNSPLHF
clone size: -; D gene: -; V gene: TRBV15; J gene: TRBJ1-4; CDR3 DNA: TGTGCCACCAGCACACCGGGGAGGGGAAAACTGTTTTTT; CDR3 protein: CATSTPGRGKLFF
clone size: -; D gene: TRBD2; V gene: TRBV3-1/TRBV3-2; J gene: TRBJ2-1; CDR3 DNA: TGTGCCAGCAATACCAGGACTAGCGGGAGTTTGTACAATGAGCAGTTCTTC; CDR3 protein: CASNTRTSGSLYNEQFF
clone size: -; D gene: TRBD2; V gene: TRBV7-9; J gene: TRBJ2-1; CDR3 DNA: TGTGCCAGCACCCAAGCGGGAGGCGGGAACAATGAGCAGTTCTTC; CDR3 protein: CASTQAGGGNNEQFF
clone size: -; D gene: -; V gene: TRBV7-8; J gene: TRBJ1-4; CDR3 DNA: TGTGCCAGCAGCCTGGGTGTCGGAGATGAAAAACTGTTTTTT; CDR3 protein: CASSLGVGDEKLFF
clone size: -; D gene: TRBD1; V gene: TRBV5-4; J gene: TRBJ2-2; CDR3 DNA: TGTGCCAGCAGTTTCACAGGGGGCCCGAACACCGGGGAGCTGTTTTTT; CDR3 protein: CASSFTGGPNTGELFF
clone size: -; D gene: -; V gene: TRBV6-4; J gene: TRBJ1-6; CDR3 DNA: TGTGCCAGCAGTGCTACGGGGGAATCACCCCTCCACTTT; CDR3 protein: CASSATGESPLHF
clone size: -; D gene: -; V gene: TRBV6-5; J gene: TRBJ1-1; CDR3 DNA: TGTGCCAGCAGTTACCCCGTCGGCAGGGCGGACACTGAAGCTTTCTTT; CDR3 protein: CASSYPVGRADTEAFF
clone size: -; D gene: -; V gene: TRBV9; J gene: TRBJ2-4; CDR3 DNA: TGTGCCAGCAGCGTAGGGGCTAACAACATTCAGTACTTC; CDR3 protein: CASSVGANNIQYF
clone size: -; D gene: TRBD2; V gene: TRBV12-3/TRBV12-4; J gene: TRBJ2-7; CDR3 DNA: TGTGCCAGCAGTTCGGGACTAGCGACGGAGCAGTACTTC; CDR3 protein: CASSSGLATEQYF
clone size: -; D gene: -; V gene: TRBV24-1; J gene: TRBJ2-5; CDR3 DNA: TGTGCCACCAGTGATACAACAGGGTTCCAAGAGACCCAGTACTTC; CDR3 protein: CATSDTTGFQETQYF
clone size: -; D gene: -; V gene: TRBV14; J gene: TRBJ2-1; CDR3 DNA: TGTGCCAGCAGCGGGGTTCAGGGGTCCTACAATGAGCAGTTCTTC; CDR3 protein: CASSGVQGSYNEQFF
clone size: -; D gene: TRBD1; V gene: TRBV29-1; J gene: TRBJ1-2; CDR3 DNA: TGCAGCGTCCAAGGGACAGGGGACTATGGCTACACCTTC; CDR3 protein: CSVQGTGDYGYTF